This TCR beta chain appears in the sequencing data of a study of a mutant IDH1 vaccine in newly diagnosed glioma. Study context: The study gave patients eight vaccinations in weeks 1, 3, 5, 7, 11, 15, 19, 23.

From germline, CDR1 is SGHDT and CDR2 YYEEEE. The CDR3 length is 16 residues. Trimming left V 4 bases short and J 0 bases short, with 13 bases between. Noted time point: week 5, during vaccination. Doses consisted of 300 ug of mutant IDH1 20-mer peptide each, paired with topical imiquimod. New astrocytomas of WHO grade 3 or 4 that were IDH1-mutant and ATRX-lost were found in the donors. Concerning this clone itself: Its matching antigen is unknown.

Regarding the study as a whole: Vaccine-induced immune responses occurred in less than 95% of patients. No link was apparently found between pseudoprogression and changes in top peripheral T cell clonotypes.

Assay used: immunoSEQ multiplex PCR; TCRdb lists only in-frame clones, some missing. The sample has 45,000 to 70,000 clones; about 80% are singletons. This sequence originates from a man aged 25-45 years with glioma. Sequenced material: PBMCs, taken from a glioma patient whose treatment included an IDH1 peptide vaccine. This chain uses TRBV5-6 with TRBJ2-2; D ambiguous. In nucleotides, the CDR3 is TGTGCCAGCAGCACCAGCCCGCTCGCGAACACCGGGGAGCTGTTTTTT. Translated, it gives CASSTSPLANTGELFF.